This T cell receptor (beta chain) comes out of a study of regulatory T cells in long-lasting Graves disease (dated by TCRdb to the early 2020s). A note on the overall study: Newly diagnosed Graves' disease patients had taken antithyroid drugs for less than 3 months. The study was conducted in China and was registered as a clinical trial. Persistent Graves' disease patients were compared with newly diagnosed Graves' disease patients by peripheral blood TCR sequencing and RNA sequencing. TCR sequencing covered some 13 persistent and approximately 20 newly diagnosed Graves' disease patients, around 35 samples in total. The paper as a whole reports these results and caveats: Preferential use of TRBV28, TRBJ1-2 and TRBJ2-5 was observed in persistent disease, whereas TRBV20-1 and TRBJ2-1 were favored in newly diagnosed disease. Sequencing and analysis were limited to the TCR beta chain. A larger number of public clonotypes was shared among persistent patients (around 2,500) than among newly diagnosed patients (around 870). The authors acknowledged the small sample size as a limitation that may reduce accuracy. Only peripheral blood was studied, because thyroid tissue, the primary lesion, was inaccessible. Compared with newly diagnosed patients, patients with persistent Graves' disease had lower TCR Shannon entropy and fewer highly expanded clones, which suggests clonal expansion.

The table lists this clonotype with many counts. What this receptor recognizes is not known. Base qualities were left out, and no much larger clone turns up one base away. The germline V gene (reference sequence) specifies PRHDT as CDR1 and FYEKMQ as CDR2. The CDR3 contains 12 residues, cysteine and phenylalanine counted. Only the CDR3 part of the read is kept: 36 bases, read in frame from the first base. A distance of 7 bases separates the germline ends of V and J, which lose 2 bases and 8 bases respectively. The method behind the library was multiplex PCR. Sequenced on an Illumina HiSeq 4000. iRepertoire HTBI primers and Arm-PCR amplification of CDR3 regions were used to construct TCR beta libraries. Before sequencing, the PCR products went through gel purification. For the original study's pipeline: A total of 62 TRBV and 14 TRBJ segments were identified across samples and were used for gene usage analysis of CDR3 amino acid clonotypes. Filtered high-quality paired reads were merged into contigs using COPE and FqMerger. Contigs were aligned with BLAST to IMGT TRBV, TRBD and TRBJ reference genes, and CDR3 was defined per IMGT. Any clonotype with a frequency above 0.1% was counted as a highly expanded clone. Shannon entropy served as the measure of repertoire diversity, while the Gini coefficient captured V-J evenness. Public clonotypes were defined as clonotypes shared by more than one individual. The raw public data were reprocessed by TCRdb itself: fastp quality trimming at Q25, MiXCR clonotype calling, in-frame beta chains only. One record per CDR3 amino acid sequence lists the most common genes and DNA. The V and J calls shown here were made by TCRdb, not taken from the authors' results. Recorded for this sample are about 450,000 distinct CDR3 sequences; around 15% of them occurred a single time. The leading ten clones occupy around 10% of the sample.

The time point label on this specimen signifies: newly diagnosed GD, antithyroid drugs for less than 3 months. RNA was extracted from PBMCs in TRIzol for both TCR sequencing and RNA sequencing. The diagnosis of Graves' disease was made according to American Thyroid Association guidelines. Patients for the study were recruited at an endocrinology department in Xi'an, China. Each patient gave approximately 10 milliliters of peripheral blood, collected in an EDTA anticoagulant tube. Ficoll Paque Plus density gradient separation was used to isolate PBMCs, and no further T cell sorting was performed. RNA quality was checked with an Agilent 2100 Bioanalyzer and agarose gel, and concentration with a NanoDrop 2000. The same specimen was also included in a second study, on T cells in Graves' hyperthyroidism and ophthalmopathy. The second study, in turn, reports: Stable Graves' hyperthyroidism was defined as no progression to ophthalmopathy during 18 months of follow-up. Hyperthyroidism patients were newly diagnosed, had a disease duration of under 2 months, and were aged 18 to 65 years. Any patient with an uncontrolled infection, another autoimmune disease, pregnancy or lactation was excluded. Clinical symptoms, serum thyroxine and TRAb, thyroid ultrasound, and orbital computed tomography formed the basis for the diagnoses. The TCR CDR3 was subjected to a first round of RT-PCR using the HTBI primer set and the Qiagen OneStep RT-PCR kit. Most expanded thyroid clonotypes (frequency above 0.001) were also found in blood, which suggests that blood repertoires may mirror thyroid immune responses. A model built on a 13 V-J signature distinguished ophthalmopathy from stable hyperthyroidism, reaching 85% to 90% sensitivity and around 81% specificity in cross-validation and 80%/75% in testing. During validation, the model predicted progression to ophthalmopathy a median of about 6.5 months ahead of onset, with roughly 65% sensitivity and roughly 75% specificity. To identify TCR V-J signatures that set the groups apart, the researchers used a discovery cohort of more than 95 patients, made up of under 45 with Graves' ophthalmopathy and about 60 with stable Graves' hyperthyroidism. Prospective prediction of ophthalmopathy was tested in an independent validation cohort of 18 to 20 hyperthyroidism patients and 15 to 17 patients who later progressed to ophthalmopathy. The 100 discovery patients were divided at random into training and test sets in a 7:3 ratio. Thyroid tissue and blood T-cell repertoires from roughly 6 Graves' hyperthyroidism patients were also compared in the study. After sampling, hyperthyroidism patients received methimazole starting at 30 mg daily, and ophthalmopathy patients received high-dose intravenous methylprednisolone. Libraries were constructed in a second round of multiplex PCR, after which size selection and purification were performed. The libraries were sequenced on an Illumina HiSeq2000 using paired-end 100 bp reads. SOAPnuke was used to process the raw data, removing reads that contained adapters or uncalled bases, had a mean Phred below 15, or lacked an exact match to the constant primer or identifier. COPE v1.2.5 was used to merge the high-quality paired reads, and each unique nucleotide sequence was defined as a clonotype. MiTCR v1.1 was used to align the clonotypes against IMGT TRBV, TRBD and TRBJ reference segments. Only V-J combinations with frequency above 0.0001, covering 99% to 99.2% of repertoires, were analysed. The TCS score was defined as F50 (clonal expansion) divided by E x V (chaos), with BLOSUM62-based TCRdist calculated between CDR3 peptides within each V-J. Welch's t-statistics and random forest reduced roughly 540 V-J features to roughly 13, which were used in a naive Bayes classifier (R e1071). No statistical method was used to set the sample size in advance, and investigators knew the group allocation. According to the paper, TCR Vbeta CDR3 sequencing was carried out on about 140 peripheral blood samples, which came from approximately 43 ophthalmopathy, around 75 hyperthyroidism and about 17 progressor patients.

The V and J genes are TRBV13 and TRBJ1-5; TRBD1 is possibly the D segment (5 matching bases). The sequenced sample was peripheral blood mononuclear cells (PBMCs), obtained at new diagnosis, from a patient treated with antithyroid drugs. This clonotype was obtained from a woman aged 30 to 39 with Graves disease. Donor details come from another sample of the same person, matched by shared clones. The DNA sequence is TGTGCCAGCAGCTTACAGGGAGAGCCCCAGCATTTT. Its translation reads: CASSLQGEPQHF.